This T cell receptor beta chain was identified during a study of OX40 agonist ivuxolimab in advanced cancers. The wider study: In this cohort, patients received ivuxolimab, an agonistic anti-OX40 (CD134) antibody.

Study findings and constraints: Relative to CD4+, CD8+ T cells held more expanded clones on average. The investigators did not determine what antigen specificity the expanded peripheral T cells had.

This CDR3 has 11 residues. Germline V CDR1 and CDR2: MNHEY, SVGAGI. Losses at the gene ends were 7 bases for V and 5 bases for J; bases not matched to a gene: 1. The table came from immunoSEQ multiplex PCR; TCRdb's copy has only in-frame clones and leaves some out. The table lists around 86,000 clones, around 84% of them singletons. As for this clone: Antigen specificity is unknown. This could be a read error, since a much larger clone is one nucleotide away. The identical CDR3 is also encoded by other nucleotide sequences in the sample.

Excluded were patients having autoimmune disease history or systemic immunosuppression. This sequence was found in an adult with an advanced solid tumor such as melanoma, head and neck, liver or kidney cancer. The chain combines TRBV6-5 with TRBJ2-5; 7 bases are shared with TRBD1. The source material was CD4+ or CD8+ T cells sorted from blood, sampled in a trial of the OX40 agonist ivuxolimab. This chain's CDR3 is CASKGAETQYF. Written as DNA, the CDR3 is TGTGCCAGCAAGGGGGCGGAGACCCAGTACTTC.